This passage covers 14 T cell receptor beta chains from one sample sequenced in a study of blood T cell repertoires in COVID-19. Data came from immunoSEQ multiplex PCR; TCRdb stores just in-frame clones and leaves some out. The sample holds some 110,000 clones, about 80% seen once. Sequenced input: peripheral blood. The receptors were sampled from a woman between 65 and 79 years old with acute or convalescent COVID-19.

The chain combines TRBV7-8 with TRBJ2-7; 9 bases line up with TRBD1. With V trimmed by 5 bases and J by 1 base, 12 bases remained unmatched. The germline V gene encodes CDR1 SGHVS and CDR2 FQNEAQ. The CDR3 covers 17 residues. CDR3 in DNA: TGTGCCAGCAGCGTGGGGACAGGGATTGGAGATTCCTACGAGCAGTACTTC. As protein: CASSVGTGIGDSYEQYF.

This clone turned up a few times. V usage is TRBV29-1 and J usage is TRBJ2-5; no reliable D call. CDR1 is SQVTM and CDR2 is ANQGSEA in the germline V gene. The CDR3 is made up of 11 amino acids. V shed 3 bases and J shed 3 bases, with 5 bases lying between them. The chain's CDR3 is CSVESEETQYF. The CDR3 DNA reads TGCAGCGTTGAGTCAGAAGAGACCCAGTACTTC.

This clone was detected only a few times. This chain joins TRBV14 and TRBJ1-3; TRBD1 aligns across 7 bases. Per germline, CDR1 SGHDN and CDR2 FVKESK. This CDR3 has 16 amino acids. V trimming: 0 bases; J trimming: 0 bases; junction bases outside the gene matches: 2. The CDR3 DNA reads as TGTGCCAGCAGCCAAGAACAGGGGATCTCTGGAAACACCATATATTTT. Amino acid sequence: CASSQEQGISGNTIYF.

This clone was recorded many times. This chain uses TRBV3-1 (or the pseudogene TRBV3-2) with TRBJ1-3, with 9 bases aligning to TRBD1. The germline gives CDR1 LGHDT, CDR2 YNNKEL (reference sequence). Unmatched junction bases numbered 5, after V lost 1 base and J lost 10 bases. The CDR3 runs to 14 residues. The DNA of the CDR3 is TGTGCCAGCAGCCAAGGGACAGGGGTTGGAACCATATATTTT. It is translated as CASSQGTGVGTIYF.

The chain joins TRBV25-1 to TRBJ2-7, with 9 bases that match TRBD1. The germline gives CDR1 MGHDK, CDR2 SYGVNS. The CDR3 length is 13 residues. Trimming took 7 bases from V and 7 from J; bases not matched to a gene: 8. CDR3 sequence: CASTLGQGYEQYF. The CDR3 bases are TGTGCCAGCACCCTGGGACAGGGCTATGAGCAGTACTTC.

The DNA for the CDR3 is TGCAGCGTGGGTGGCGGGGGGAGAAATGAGCAGTTCTTC. Translation: CSVGGGGRNEQFF. The chain couples TRBV29-1 to TRBJ2-1, with 8 bases lining up with TRBD2. The trim removed 6 bases at V and 7 bases at J, leaving 8 bases unmatched. The CDR3 extends over 13 amino acids. CDR1 and CDR2 (germline): SQVTM, ANQGSEA.

V is TRBV3-1 (or the pseudogene TRBV3-2) and J is TRBJ1-1; D remains unclear. Per the germline V gene, CDR1 is LGHDT and CDR2 is YNNKEL (reference sequence). The CDR3 runs 14 residues. V lost 8 bases and J 6 bases, leaving 19 bases between the germline ends. The CDR3 sequence is CASLRGGGSSEAFF. The CDR3 bases are TGTGCCAGCCTTCGAGGTGGAGGGAGCTCTGAAGCTTTCTTT.

This sequence joins TRBV3-1 (or the pseudogene TRBV3-2) and TRBJ1-5, with D unresolved. The CDR3 length is 14 residues. Trimming shortened V by 3 bases and J by 0 bases, and 6 bases separated the two germline ends. CDR1 is LGHDT, CDR2 YNNKEL, per germline (reference sequence). The CDR3 nucleotides are TGTGCCAGCAGCCAGGGCGCTAGCAATCAGCCCCAGCATTTT. This sequence encodes CASSQGASNQPQHF.

The chain couples TRBV6-2 or TRBV6-3 to TRBJ2-3; D unclear. Per the germline V gene, CDR1 is MNHEY and CDR2 is SVGEGT. The CDR3 extends over 11 amino acids. Deletions cut 4 bases from V and 5 bases from J, with 4 bases between. This chain's CDR3 is CASSFLDTQYF. DNA of the CDR3: TGTGCCAGCAGTTTCCTAGATACGCAGTATTTT.

This chain joins TRBV6-2 or TRBV6-3 and TRBJ2-7; D possibly corresponds to TRBD1 (5 bases). The CDR3 spans 15 residues. Germline V CDR1 and CDR2: MNHEY, SVGEGT. The ends were cut back, 6 bases at V and 2 bases at J, with 17 bases in the middle. CDR3 amino acids: CASSFFSRQTYEQYF. For the CDR3, the DNA is TGTGCCAGCAGCTTTTTCTCCCGACAGACCTACGAGCAGTACTTC.

This chain joins TRBV5-1 and TRBJ1-3; D unresolved. CDR1 and CDR2 from the germline V gene are SGHRS and YFSETQ. Deletions cut 5 bases from V and 1 base from J, with 10 bases between. The length of the CDR3 is 14 residues. CDR3 residues: CASSPVGSGNTIYF. DNA of the CDR3: TGCGCCAGCAGTCCCGTCGGTTCTGGAAACACCATATATTTT. The entire variable domain, with the rest obtained from reference TRBV5-1 and TRBJ1-3, is as follows: KAGVTQTPRYLIKTRGQQVTLSCSPISGHRSVSWYQQTPGQGLQFLFEYFSETQRNKGNFPGRFSGRQFSNSRSEMNVSTLELGDSALYLCASSPVGSGNTIYFGEGSWLTVV.

This chain uses TRBV28 with TRBJ1-3; D is unresolved. The CDR3 covers 14 residues. Per germline, CDR1 MDHEN and CDR2 SYDVKM. The V gene lost 4 bases and the J gene lost 0 bases, with 7 bases spanning the gap. CDR3 nucleotides: TGTGCCAGCAGTTCGACAAACTCTGGAAACACCATATATTTT. As protein: CASSSTNSGNTIYF.

A few counts support this clone. In DNA form, the CDR3 reads TGTGCCAGCAACCGGGACAGGGGGGAGGGGGCGCAGTATTTT. It specifies CASNRDRGEGAQYF. J is TRBJ2-3 and V is TRBV28, with 11 bases lining up with TRBD1. The CDR3 covers 14 residues. Germline CDR1 and CDR2: MDHEN and SYDVKM. J lost 10 bases, V lost 7 bases, and 10 bases had no gene match. The full variable domain, its missing parts supplied by reference TRBV28 and TRBJ2-3, is DVKVTQSSRYLVKRTGEKVFLECVQDMDHENMFWYRQDPGLGLRLIYFSYDVKMKEKGDIPEGYSVSREKKERFSLILESASTNQTSMYLCASNRDRGEGAQYFGPGTRLTVL.

This chain connects TRBV5-1 to TRBJ2-1; 9 bases align to TRBD1. The germline V gene has CDR1 SGHRS and CDR2 YFSETQ. With 1 base clipped from V and 5 bases from J, the junction kept 7 bases outside the gene matches. The CDR3 length is 16 residues. The CDR3 sequence is CASSLSHGTGNNEQFF. The CDR3 bases are TGCGCCAGCAGCTTGTCGCACGGGACAGGGAACAATGAGCAGTTCTTC.